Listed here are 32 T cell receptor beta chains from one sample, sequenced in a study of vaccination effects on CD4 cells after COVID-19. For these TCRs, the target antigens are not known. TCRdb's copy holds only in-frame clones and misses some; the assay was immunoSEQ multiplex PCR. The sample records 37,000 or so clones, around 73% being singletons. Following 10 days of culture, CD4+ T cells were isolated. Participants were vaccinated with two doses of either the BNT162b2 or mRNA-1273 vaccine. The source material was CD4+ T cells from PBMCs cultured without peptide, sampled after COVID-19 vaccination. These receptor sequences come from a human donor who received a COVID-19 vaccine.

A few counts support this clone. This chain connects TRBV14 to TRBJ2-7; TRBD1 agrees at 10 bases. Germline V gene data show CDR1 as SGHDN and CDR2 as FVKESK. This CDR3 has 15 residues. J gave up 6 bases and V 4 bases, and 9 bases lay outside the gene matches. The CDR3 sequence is CASSRETGGSSEQYF. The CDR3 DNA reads TGTGCCAGCAGCCGAGAGACAGGGGGCTCAAGCGAGCAGTACTTC.

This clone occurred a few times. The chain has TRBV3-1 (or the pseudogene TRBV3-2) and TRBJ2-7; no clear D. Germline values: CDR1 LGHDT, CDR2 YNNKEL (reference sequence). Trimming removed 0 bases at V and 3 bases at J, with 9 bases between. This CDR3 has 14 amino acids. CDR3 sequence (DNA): TGTGCCAGCAGCCAAGAGGGCACGGGCTACGAGCAGTACTTC. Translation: CASSQEGTGYEQYF.

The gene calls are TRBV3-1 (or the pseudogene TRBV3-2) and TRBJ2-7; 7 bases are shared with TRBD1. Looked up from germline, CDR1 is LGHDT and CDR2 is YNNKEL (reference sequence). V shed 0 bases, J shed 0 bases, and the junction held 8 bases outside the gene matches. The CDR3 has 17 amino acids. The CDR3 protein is CASSQDLGQSSSYEQYF. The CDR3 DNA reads TGTGCCAGCAGCCAAGACCTGGGACAGTCGAGCTCCTACGAGCAGTACTTC.

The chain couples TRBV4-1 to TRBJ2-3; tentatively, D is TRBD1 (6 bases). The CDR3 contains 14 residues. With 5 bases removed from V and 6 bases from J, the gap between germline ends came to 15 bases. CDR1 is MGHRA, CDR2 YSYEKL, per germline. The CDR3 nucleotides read TGCGCCAGCAGCACGCGACAGGCATCGGATACGCAGTATTTT. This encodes CASSTRQASDTQYF.

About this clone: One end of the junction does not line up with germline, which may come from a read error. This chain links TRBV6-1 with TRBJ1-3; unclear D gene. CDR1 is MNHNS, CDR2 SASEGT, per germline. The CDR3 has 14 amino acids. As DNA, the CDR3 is TGTGCCAGCAGCGAAGACGGTTCTGGAAACACCATATATTTT. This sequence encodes CASSEDGSGNTIYF.

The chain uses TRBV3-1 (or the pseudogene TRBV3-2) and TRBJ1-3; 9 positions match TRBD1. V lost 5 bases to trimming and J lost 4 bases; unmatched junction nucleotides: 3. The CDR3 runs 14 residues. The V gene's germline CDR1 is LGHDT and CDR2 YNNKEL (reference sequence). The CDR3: CASSTGQGGNTIYF. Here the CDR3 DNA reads TGTGCCAGCAGCACGGGACAGGGAGGAAACACCATATATTTT.

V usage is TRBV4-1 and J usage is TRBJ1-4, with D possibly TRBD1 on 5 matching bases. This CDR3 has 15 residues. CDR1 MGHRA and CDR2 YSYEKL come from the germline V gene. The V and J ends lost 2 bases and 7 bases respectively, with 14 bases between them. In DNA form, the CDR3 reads TGCGCCAGCAGCCAATCTACGGGAGGGGTTGAAAAACTGTTTTTT. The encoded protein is CASSQSTGGVEKLFF.

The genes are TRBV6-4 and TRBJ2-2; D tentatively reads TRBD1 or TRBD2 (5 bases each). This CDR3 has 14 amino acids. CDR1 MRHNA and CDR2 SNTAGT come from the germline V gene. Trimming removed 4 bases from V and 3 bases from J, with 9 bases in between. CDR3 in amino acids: CASSVVGDTGELFF. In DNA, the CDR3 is TGTGCCAGCAGTGTAGTGGGGGACACCGGGGAGCTGTTTTTT.

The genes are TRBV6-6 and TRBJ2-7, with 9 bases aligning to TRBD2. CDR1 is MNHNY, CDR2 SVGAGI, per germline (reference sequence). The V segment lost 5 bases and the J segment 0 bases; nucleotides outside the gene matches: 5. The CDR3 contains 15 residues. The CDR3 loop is CASSRSGSRSYEQYF. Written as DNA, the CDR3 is TGTGCCAGCAGTCGTAGCGGGAGCCGCTCCTACGAGCAGTACTTC.

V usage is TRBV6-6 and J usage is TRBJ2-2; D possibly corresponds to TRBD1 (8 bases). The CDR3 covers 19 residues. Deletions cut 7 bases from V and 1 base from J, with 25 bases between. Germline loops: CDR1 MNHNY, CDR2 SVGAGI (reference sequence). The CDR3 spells CASTRHASGGQVNTGELFF. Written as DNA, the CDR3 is TGTGCCAGCACTCGTCACGCGTCGGGGGGACAGGTGAACACCGGGGAGCTGTTTTTT.

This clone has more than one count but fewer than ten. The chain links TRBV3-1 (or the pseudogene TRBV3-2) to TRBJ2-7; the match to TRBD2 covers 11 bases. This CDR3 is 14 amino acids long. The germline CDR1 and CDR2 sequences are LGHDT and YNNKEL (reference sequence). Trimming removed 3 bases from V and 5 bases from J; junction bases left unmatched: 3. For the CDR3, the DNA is TGTGCCAGCAGCCATAGGGGACTAGCGGACGAGCAGTACTTC. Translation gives CASSHRGLADEQYF.

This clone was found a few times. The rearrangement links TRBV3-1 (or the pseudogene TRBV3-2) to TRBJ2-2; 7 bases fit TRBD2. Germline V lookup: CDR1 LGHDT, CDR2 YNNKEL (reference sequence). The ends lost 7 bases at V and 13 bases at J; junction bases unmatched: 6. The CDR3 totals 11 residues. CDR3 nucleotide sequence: TGTGCCAGCAAGGGACTATTCTGGCTGTTTTTT. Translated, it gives CASKGLFWLFF.

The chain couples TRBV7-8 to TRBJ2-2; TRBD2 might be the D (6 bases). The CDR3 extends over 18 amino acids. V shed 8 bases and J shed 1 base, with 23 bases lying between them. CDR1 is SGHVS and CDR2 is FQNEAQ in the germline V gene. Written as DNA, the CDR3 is TGTGCCAGCGGCGAGATTGGGTCTGGCGGGGTGAACACCGGGGAGCTGTTTTTT. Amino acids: CASGEIGSGGVNTGELFF.

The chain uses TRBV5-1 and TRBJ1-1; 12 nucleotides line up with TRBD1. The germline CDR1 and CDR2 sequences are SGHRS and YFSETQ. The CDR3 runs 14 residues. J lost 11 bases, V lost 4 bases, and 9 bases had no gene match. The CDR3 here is CASSGRDRGLPAFF. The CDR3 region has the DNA TGCGCCAGCAGCGGGCGGGACAGGGGGCTTCCGGCTTTCTTT.

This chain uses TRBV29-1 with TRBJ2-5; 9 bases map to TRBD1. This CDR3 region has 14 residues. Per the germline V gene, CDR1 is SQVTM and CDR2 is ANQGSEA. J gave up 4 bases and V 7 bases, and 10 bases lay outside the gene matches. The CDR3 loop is CSGGDRVNRETQYF. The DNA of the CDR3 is TGCAGCGGTGGGGACAGGGTTAATCGAGAGACCCAGTACTTC.

The CDR3 nucleotides read TGTGCCAGCAGCCAGGAGGGTGCCGCTGGCGGGGAGCTGTTTTTT. Its protein product is CASSQEGAAGGELFF. The V gene is TRBV4-2, the J gene TRBJ2-2, with D maybe TRBD2 (6 bases). The CDR3 is made up of 15 amino acids. From germline, CDR1 is LGHNA and CDR2 YNFKEQ. V dropped 3 bases and J dropped 7 bases, with 15 bases sitting between them.

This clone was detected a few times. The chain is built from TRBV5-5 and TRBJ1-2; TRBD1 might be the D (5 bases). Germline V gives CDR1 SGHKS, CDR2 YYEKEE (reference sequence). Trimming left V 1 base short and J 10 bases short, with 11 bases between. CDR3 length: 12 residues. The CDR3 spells CASSLRGDYYTF. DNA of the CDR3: TGTGCCAGCAGCTTGCGAGGGGATTACTACACCTTC.

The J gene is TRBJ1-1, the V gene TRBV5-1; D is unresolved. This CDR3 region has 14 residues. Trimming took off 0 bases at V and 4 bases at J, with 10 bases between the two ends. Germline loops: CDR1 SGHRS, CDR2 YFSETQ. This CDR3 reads CASSLDWRPTEAFF. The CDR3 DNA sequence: TGCGCCAGCAGCTTGGACTGGAGGCCCACTGAAGCTTTCTTT.

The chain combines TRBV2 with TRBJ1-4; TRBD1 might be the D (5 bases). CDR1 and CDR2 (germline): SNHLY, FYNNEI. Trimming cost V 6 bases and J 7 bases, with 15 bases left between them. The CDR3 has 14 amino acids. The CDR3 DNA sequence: TGTGCCAGCAGAGCCGGGGCTTTGGGTGAAAAACTGTTTTTT. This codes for CASRAGALGEKLFF.

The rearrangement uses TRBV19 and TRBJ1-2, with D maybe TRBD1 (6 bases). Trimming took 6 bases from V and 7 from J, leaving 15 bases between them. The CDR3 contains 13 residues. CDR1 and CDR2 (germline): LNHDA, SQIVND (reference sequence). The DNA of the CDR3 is TGTGCCAGTAGACAGGGAAACCCTATTGGCTACACCTTC. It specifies CASRQGNPIGYTF.

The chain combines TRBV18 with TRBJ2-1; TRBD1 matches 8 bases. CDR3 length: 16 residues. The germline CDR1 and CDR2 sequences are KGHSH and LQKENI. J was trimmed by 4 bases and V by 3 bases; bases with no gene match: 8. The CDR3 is CASSPPGQVIYNEQFF. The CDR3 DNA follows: TGTGCCAGCTCACCCCCGGGACAGGTAATTTACAATGAGCAGTTCTTC.

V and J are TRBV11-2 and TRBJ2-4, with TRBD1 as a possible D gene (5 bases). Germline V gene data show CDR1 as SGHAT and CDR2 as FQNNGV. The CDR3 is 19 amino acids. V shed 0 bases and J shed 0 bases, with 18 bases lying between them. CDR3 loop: CASSLDGALSRLAKNIQYF. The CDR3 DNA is TGTGCCAGCAGCTTAGATGGGGCACTAAGCAGGCTAGCCAAAAACATTCAGTACTTC.

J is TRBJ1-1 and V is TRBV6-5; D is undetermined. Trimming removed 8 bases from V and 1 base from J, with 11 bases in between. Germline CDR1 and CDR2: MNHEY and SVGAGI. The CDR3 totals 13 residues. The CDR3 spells CASGRLRNTEAFF. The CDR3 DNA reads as TGTGCCAGCGGGCGGCTCAGGAACACTGAAGCTTTCTTT.

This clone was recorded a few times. In DNA, the CDR3 is TGTGCCAGCAGTCCTGGAACTACGGGTGGGCCCCAGCATTTT. It encodes CASSPGTTGGPQHF. The chain links TRBV27 to TRBJ1-5; D is uncertain. The germline V gene has CDR1 MNHEY and CDR2 SMNVEV (reference sequence). V dropped 5 bases and J dropped 9 bases, with 17 bases sitting between them. The CDR3 covers 14 residues.

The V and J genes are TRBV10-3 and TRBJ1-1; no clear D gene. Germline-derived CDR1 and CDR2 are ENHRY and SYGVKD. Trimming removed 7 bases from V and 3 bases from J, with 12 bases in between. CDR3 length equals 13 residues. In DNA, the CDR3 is TGTGCCATCAAGGCGGTCCGGGACACTGAAGCTTTCTTT. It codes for CAIKAVRDTEAFF.

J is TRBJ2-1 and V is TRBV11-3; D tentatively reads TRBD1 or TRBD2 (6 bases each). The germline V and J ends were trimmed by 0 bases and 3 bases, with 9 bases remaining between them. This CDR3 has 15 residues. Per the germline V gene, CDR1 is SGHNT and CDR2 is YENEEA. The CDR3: CASSLEQGGYNEQFF. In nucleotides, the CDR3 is TGTGCCAGCAGCTTAGAACAGGGAGGCTACAATGAGCAGTTCTTC.

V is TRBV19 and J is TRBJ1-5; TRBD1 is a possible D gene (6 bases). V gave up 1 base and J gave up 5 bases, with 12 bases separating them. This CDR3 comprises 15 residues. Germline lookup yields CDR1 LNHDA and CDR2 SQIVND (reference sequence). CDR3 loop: CASSIARTVYQPQHF. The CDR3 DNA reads TGTGCCAGTAGTATAGCCCGGACAGTTTATCAGCCCCAGCATTTT.

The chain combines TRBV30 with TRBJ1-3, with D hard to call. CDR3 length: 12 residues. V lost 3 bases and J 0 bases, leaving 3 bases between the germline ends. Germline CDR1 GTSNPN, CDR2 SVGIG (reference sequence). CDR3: CAWRGSGNTIYF. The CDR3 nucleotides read TGTGCCTGGAGGGGCTCTGGAAACACCATATATTTT.

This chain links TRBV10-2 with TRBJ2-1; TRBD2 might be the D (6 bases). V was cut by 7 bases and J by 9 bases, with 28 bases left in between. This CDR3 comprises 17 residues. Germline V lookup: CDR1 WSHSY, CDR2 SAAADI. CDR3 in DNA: TGCGCCAGCATCGGAATGGCCAAGAAGCAAGGAGGGGTTGAGCAGTTCTTC. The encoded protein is CASIGMAKKQGGVEQFF.

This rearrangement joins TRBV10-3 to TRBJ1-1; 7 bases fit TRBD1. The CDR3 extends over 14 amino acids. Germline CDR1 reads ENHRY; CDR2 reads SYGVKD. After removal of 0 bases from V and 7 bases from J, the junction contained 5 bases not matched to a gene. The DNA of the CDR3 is TGTGCCATCAGTGAGTCGACAGGGTTGAGTGAAGCTTTCTTT. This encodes CAISESTGLSEAFF.

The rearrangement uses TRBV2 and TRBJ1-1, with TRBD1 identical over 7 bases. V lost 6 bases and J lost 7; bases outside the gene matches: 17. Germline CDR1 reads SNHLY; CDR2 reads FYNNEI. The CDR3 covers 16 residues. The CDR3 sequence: CASSDPPTGQHNEAFF. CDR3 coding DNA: TGTGCCAGCAGCGACCCCCCCACGGGACAGCATAATGAAGCTTTCTTT.

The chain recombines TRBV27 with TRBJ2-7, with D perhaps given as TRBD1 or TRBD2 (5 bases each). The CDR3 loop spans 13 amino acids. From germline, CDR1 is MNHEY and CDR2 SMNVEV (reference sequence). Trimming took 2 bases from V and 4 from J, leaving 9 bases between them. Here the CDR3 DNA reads TGTGCCAGCAGTTTAGTCGGGGCTTACGAGCAGTACTTC. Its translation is CASSLVGAYEQYF.